The T cell receptor beta chain described here comes from a study of cytomegalovirus exposure and HLA in healthy donors. Across the study: Caucasian-associated ancestry cluster membership applied to around 76% of about 370 genotyped donors.

General study findings and limits: Diagnosis of cytomegalovirus status made by the classifier reportedly showed high specificity and sensitivity. With later analysis, a missense DCLRE1C variant became linked to TCR beta V- and J-gene trimming. The analysis excluded some indistinguishable V segments, including TRBV6-2 and TRBV6-3.

The primer mix had 60 Vbeta and 13 Jbeta primers. The protocol was immunoSEQ multiplex PCR, while the TCRdb copy is restricted to in-frame clones and leaves out a portion. The sample lists 120,000 to 150,000 clones; 60% to 80% were seen once. This clone was recorded only once. Its specificity is unknown. This CDR3 has 15 residues. Germline V gene data show CDR1 as MDHEN and CDR2 as SYDVKM. V lost 6 bases to trimming and J lost 7 bases, with 19 bases between them. Sequencing was performed on PBMCs. This chain connects TRBV28 to TRBJ1-5; the D gene is possibly TRBD1 (5 bases). This clonotype originated in a woman between 50 and 59 years old in good health and CMV-seronegative. Written as DNA, the CDR3 is TGTGCCAGCAGGTCGACAACTATTACAGGACAGCCCCAGCATTTT. This gives the protein CASRSTTITGQPQHF.